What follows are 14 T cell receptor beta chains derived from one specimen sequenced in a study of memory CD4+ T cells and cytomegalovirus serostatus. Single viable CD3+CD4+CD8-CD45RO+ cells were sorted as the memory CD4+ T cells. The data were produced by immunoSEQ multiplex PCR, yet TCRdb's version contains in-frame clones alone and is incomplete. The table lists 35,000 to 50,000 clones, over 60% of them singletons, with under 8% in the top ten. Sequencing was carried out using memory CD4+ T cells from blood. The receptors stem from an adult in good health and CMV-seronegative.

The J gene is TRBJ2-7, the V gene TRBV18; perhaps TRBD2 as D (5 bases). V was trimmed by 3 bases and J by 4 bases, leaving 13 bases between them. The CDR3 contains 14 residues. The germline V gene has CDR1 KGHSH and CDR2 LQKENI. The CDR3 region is CASSPNRESYEQYF. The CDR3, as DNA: TGTGCCAGCTCACCCAATAGGGAGTCTTACGAGCAGTACTTC.

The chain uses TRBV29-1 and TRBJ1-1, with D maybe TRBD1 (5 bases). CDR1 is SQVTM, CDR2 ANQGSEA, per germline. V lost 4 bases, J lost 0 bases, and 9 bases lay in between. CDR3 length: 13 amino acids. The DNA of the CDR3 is TGCAGCGTTGCCCAGGGAATGAACACTGAAGCTTTCTTT. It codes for CSVAQGMNTEAFF.

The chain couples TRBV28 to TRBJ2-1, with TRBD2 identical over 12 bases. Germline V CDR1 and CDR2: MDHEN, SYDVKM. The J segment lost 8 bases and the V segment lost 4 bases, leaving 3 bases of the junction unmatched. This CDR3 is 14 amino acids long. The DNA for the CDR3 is TGTGCCAGCAGTTCTAGCGGGAGGGAGGATGAGCAGTTCTTC. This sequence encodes CASSSSGREDEQFF. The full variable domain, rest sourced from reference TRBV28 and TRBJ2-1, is DVKVTQSSRYLVKRTGEKVFLECVQDMDHENMFWYRQDPGLGLRLIYFSYDVKMKEKGDIPEGYSVSREKKERFSLILESASTNQTSMYLCASSSSGREDEQFFGPGTRLTVL.

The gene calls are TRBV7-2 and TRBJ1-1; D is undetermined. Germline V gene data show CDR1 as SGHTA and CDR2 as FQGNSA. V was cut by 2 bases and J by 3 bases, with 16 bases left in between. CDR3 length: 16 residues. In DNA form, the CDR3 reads TGTGCCAGCAGCTTACCAACAGATTTTCTGCACACTGAAGCTTTCTTT. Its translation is CASSLPTDFLHTEAFF.

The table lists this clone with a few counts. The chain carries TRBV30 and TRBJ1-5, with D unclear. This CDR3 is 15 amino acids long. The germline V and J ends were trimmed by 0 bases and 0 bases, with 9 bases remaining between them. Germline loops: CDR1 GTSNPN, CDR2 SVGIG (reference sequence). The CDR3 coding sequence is TGTGCCTGGAGTGTGTCCGGGATTAGCAATCAGCCCCAGCATTTT. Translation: CAWSVSGISNQPQHF.

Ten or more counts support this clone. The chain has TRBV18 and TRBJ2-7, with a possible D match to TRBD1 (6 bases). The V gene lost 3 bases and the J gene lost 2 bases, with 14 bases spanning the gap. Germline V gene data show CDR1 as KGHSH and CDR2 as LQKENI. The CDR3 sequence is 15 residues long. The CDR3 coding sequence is TGTGCCAGCTCACCCGAGGGGGTTCCCACCTACGAGCAGTACTTC. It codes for CASSPEGVPTYEQYF.

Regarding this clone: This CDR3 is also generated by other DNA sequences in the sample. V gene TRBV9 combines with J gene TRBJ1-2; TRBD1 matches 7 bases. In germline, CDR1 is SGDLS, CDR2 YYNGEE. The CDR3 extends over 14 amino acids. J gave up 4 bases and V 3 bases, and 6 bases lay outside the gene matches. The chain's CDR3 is CASSARQGGYGYTF. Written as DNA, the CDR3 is TGTGCCAGCAGCGCCCGACAGGGCGGCTATGGCTACACCTTC.

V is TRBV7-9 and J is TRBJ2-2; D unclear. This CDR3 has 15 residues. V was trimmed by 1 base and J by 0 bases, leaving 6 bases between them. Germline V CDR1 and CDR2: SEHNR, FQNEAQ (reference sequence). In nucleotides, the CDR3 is TGTGCCAGCAGCTTAGGGCAGGCGAACACCGGGGAGCTGTTTTTT. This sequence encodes CASSLGQANTGELFF. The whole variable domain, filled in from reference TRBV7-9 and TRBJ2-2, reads DTGVSQNPRHKITKRGQNVTFRCDPISEHNRLYWYRQTLGQGPEFLTYFQNEAQLEKSRLLSDRFSAERPKGSFSTLEIQRTEQGDSAMYLCASSLGQANTGELFFGEGSRLTVL.

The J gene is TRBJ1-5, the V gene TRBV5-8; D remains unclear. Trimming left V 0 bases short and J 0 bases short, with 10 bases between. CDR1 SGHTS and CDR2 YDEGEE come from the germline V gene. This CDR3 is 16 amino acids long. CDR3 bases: TGTGCCAGCAGCTTGGAAGGCTGGGTTAGCAATCAGCCCCAGCATTTT. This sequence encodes CASSLEGWVSNQPQHF.

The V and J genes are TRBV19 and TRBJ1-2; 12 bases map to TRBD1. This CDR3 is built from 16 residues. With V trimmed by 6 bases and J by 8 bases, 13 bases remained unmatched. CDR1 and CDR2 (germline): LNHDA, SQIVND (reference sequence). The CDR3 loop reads CASRGFPGQGAEGYTF. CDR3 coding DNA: TGTGCCAGTAGAGGATTCCCGGGACAGGGGGCGGAAGGCTACACCTTC.

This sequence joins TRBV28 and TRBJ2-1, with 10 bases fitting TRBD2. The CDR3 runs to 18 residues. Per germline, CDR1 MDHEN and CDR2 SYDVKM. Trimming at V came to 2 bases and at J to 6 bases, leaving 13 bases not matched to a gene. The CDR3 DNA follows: TGTGCCAGCAGTTTACTCCCTGGGGCCAGCGGGAGGGGCAATGAGCAGTTCTTC. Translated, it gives CASSLLPGASGRGNEQFF.

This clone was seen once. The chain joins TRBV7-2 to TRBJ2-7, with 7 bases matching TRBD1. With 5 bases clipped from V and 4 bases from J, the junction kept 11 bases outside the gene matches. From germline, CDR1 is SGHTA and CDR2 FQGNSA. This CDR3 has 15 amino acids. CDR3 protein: CASSPSQGQLYEQYF. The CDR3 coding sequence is TGTGCCAGCAGCCCTAGTCAGGGACAGCTGTACGAGCAGTACTTC.

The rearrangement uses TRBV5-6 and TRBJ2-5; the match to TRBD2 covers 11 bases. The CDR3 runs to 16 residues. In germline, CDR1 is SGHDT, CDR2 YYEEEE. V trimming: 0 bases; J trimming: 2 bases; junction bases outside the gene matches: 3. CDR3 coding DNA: TGTGCCAGCAGCTTGGTGGGACTAGCGGAGCAAGAGACCCAGTACTTC. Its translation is CASSLVGLAEQETQYF.

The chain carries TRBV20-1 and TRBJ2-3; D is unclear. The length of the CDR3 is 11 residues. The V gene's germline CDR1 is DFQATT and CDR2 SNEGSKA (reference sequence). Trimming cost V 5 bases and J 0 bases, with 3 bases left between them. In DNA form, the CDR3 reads TGCAGTGCTGAGAGCACAGATACGCAGTATTTT. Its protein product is CSAESTDTQYF.